The sequence of this TCR beta chain was determined in a study of tumor-infiltrating lymphocytes in localized non-small cell lung cancer. The wider study: Patients included smokers and never-smokers with various histologies, some sampled after neoadjuvant chemotherapy. Each patient gave resected tumor and non-adjacent uninvolved lung tissue.

Findings of the study overall: Higher tumor T cell infiltration than in uninvolved lung was supported by TCRbeta sequencing. IM1 and IM2 tumors showed no difference in T-cell fraction.

Concerning this clone itself: As yet, its antigen is unknown.

The data were produced by immunoSEQ multiplex PCR, yet TCRdb's version contains in-frame clones alone and is incomplete. The repertoire consists of roughly 25,000 clones, with 55% to 75% occurring once and the leading ten covering roughly 15%. Trimming stripped 5 bases from V and 9 bases from J, with 15 bases between. CDR1 and CDR2 from the germline V gene are MRHNA and SNTAGT. The CDR3 is made up of 13 amino acids. V and J are TRBV6-4 and TRBJ2-3; possibly TRBD1 or TRBD2 for D (5 bases each). Sequencing used lung tumor tissue. This sequence originates from a human donor with non-small cell lung cancer. CDR3 in DNA: TGTGCCAGCAGTCTAGTGGGGGAAGACACGCAGTATTTT. It is translated as CASSLVGEDTQYF.